These 4 T cell receptor beta chains share one sample of origin, sequenced in a study of blood T cell repertoires in COVID-19. The table came from immunoSEQ multiplex PCR; TCRdb's copy has only in-frame clones and leaves some out. Among 30,000 to 40,000 clones listed, more than 70% were seen once. Sequenced: peripheral blood. The receptors here all came from a human donor in a cohort sampled during active COVID-19.

The chain joins TRBV19 to TRBJ2-5; 7 bases line up with TRBD2. The CDR3 is 14 residues long. Trimming at V came to 4 bases and at J to 2 bases, leaving 4 bases not matched to a gene. The germline gives CDR1 LNHDA, CDR2 SQIVND (reference sequence). In nucleotides, the CDR3 is TGTGCCAGTAGTACTGGGACTATTCAAGAGACCCAGTACTTC. It yields the protein CASSTGTIQETQYF. Filled out from reference TRBV19 and TRBJ2-5, the complete variable domain reads DGGITQSPKYLFRKEGQNVTLSCEQNLNHDAMYWYRQDPGQGLRLIYYSQIVNDFQKGDIAEGYSVSREKKESFPLTVTSAQKNPTAFYLCASSTGTIQETQYFGPGTRLLVL.

This rearrangement joins TRBV19 to TRBJ2-6; a possible D gene is TRBD2 (5 bases). The CDR3 totals 15 residues. V was trimmed by 3 bases and J by 1 base, leaving 7 bases between them. Per the germline V gene, CDR1 is LNHDA and CDR2 is SQIVND (reference sequence). CDR3 nucleotide sequence: TGTGCCAGTAGTATGGGAGAGTCTGGGGCCAACGTCCTGACTTTC. Protein: CASSMGESGANVLTF.

The chain couples TRBV19 to TRBJ1-5; TRBD1 aligns across 7 bases. Looked up from germline, CDR1 is LNHDA and CDR2 is SQIVND (reference sequence). The CDR3 is 18 residues long. Trimming cost V 9 bases and J 0 bases; bases outside gene matches: 17. In DNA, the CDR3 is TGTGCCAGCGGCCCGGGACAGCCCTTAACCTATAGCAATCAGCCCCAGCATTTT. This sequence encodes CASGPGQPLTYSNQPQHF.

V and J are TRBV9 and TRBJ1-1, with D possibly TRBD1 on 6 matching bases. The CDR3 has 14 amino acids. V was cut by 3 bases and J by 9 bases, with 18 bases left in between. The germline V gene has CDR1 SGDLS and CDR2 YYNGEE. The CDR3 DNA reads as TGTGCCAGCAGCGGTCCGGGAGGGGGAAATCAAGCTTTCTTT. Its translation is CASSGPGGGNQAFF.